This T cell receptor beta chain was observed in a study of cytotoxic CD8 clonotypes in ibrutinib-treated CLL. Study-level background: Specimens for response were gathered following a median roughly twelve months of therapy, spanning 6 to 36.

About this clone itself: Its target is not known.

Notes on the study in general: Stable or contracted on treatment, public clonotypes were also uncommon. There were differences in sampling times between sustained-remission and progressing patients.

The CDR3 is 15 amino acids. CDR1 is LNHDA, CDR2 SQIVND, per germline (reference sequence). With 8 bases removed from V and 12 bases from J, the gap between germline ends came to 23 bases. The method was immunoSEQ multiplex PCR; TCRdb's version includes in-frame clones alone and lacks a portion of them. The sample has about 23,000 clones; about two thirds are singletons. The sequence was collected from a human donor with chronic lymphocytic leukemia. V usage is TRBV19 and J usage is TRBJ1-6, with D possibly being TRBD1 (6 bases). Specimen: PBMCs, collected after 24 months of ibrutinib treatment. CDR3 region: CASQIQVGAGEPLHF. CDR3 DNA: TGTGCCAGTCAGATTCAGGTGGGGGCCGGTGAACCCCTCCACTTT.